The 21 T cell receptor beta chains reported below all come from one sample, sequenced in a study of shared clonotypes between healthy human individuals. Assay used: immunoSEQ multiplex PCR; TCRdb lists only in-frame clones, some missing. Of approximately 980,000 clones in the sample, approximately 76% were seen once. Sequenced input: memory CD4+ T cells sorted from blood. Subset: CD45RA-negative fraction. All receptors come from a man aged 18-30 years in good health.

This sequence joins TRBV7-9 and TRBJ1-2, with no clear D. The CDR3 covers 15 residues. The V end was cut by 1 base, the J end by 3 bases, with 12 bases between. Germline V gene lookup returns CDR1 SEHNR and CDR2 FQNEAQ (reference sequence). CDR3 nucleotides: TGTGCCAGCAGCTTAGGAACAGCTACTCACTATGGCTACACCTTC. Protein: CASSLGTATHYGYTF.

The chain is built from TRBV7-5 and TRBJ2-7; TRBD1 is the table's D call and was not checked against the DNA. TRBV7-5 is flagged as a pseudogene. The CDR3 has 13 amino acids. The CDR3: CARRTGLGYEQYF. Written as DNA, the CDR3 is TGTGCCAGAAGGACAGGGTTAGGCTACGAGCAGTACTTC.

Here the CDR3 reads CASSTNSVAYNEQFF. In DNA, the CDR3 is TGTGCCAGCAGCACCAACAGTGTAGCCTACAATGAGCAGTTCTTC. The chain joins TRBV7-2 to TRBJ2-1, with D uncertain. Germline assignment: CDR1 SGHTA and CDR2 FQGNSA. The CDR3 has 15 residues. Trimming took off 5 bases at V and 2 bases at J, with 13 bases between the two ends. Combining the CDR3 with reference TRBV7-2 and TRBJ2-1 gives the whole variable domain GAGVSQSPSNKVTEKGKDVELRCDPISGHTALYWYRQSLGQGLEFLIYFQGNSAPDKSGLPSDRFSAERTGGSVSTLTIQRTQQEDSAVYLCASSTNSVAYNEQFFGPGTRLTVL.

The chain recombines TRBV5-1 with TRBJ2-7, with TRBD2 as a possible D gene (6 bases). Trimming cost V 5 bases and J 1 base, with 10 bases left between them. This CDR3 has 13 residues. Germline V gene lookup returns CDR1 SGHRS and CDR2 YFSETQ. The CDR3 here is CASRGGASYEQYF. DNA for the CDR3: TGCGCCAGCAGAGGAGGGGCTTCCTACGAGCAGTACTTC.

This clone was counted ten times or more. Other DNA sequences from this sample encode an identical CDR3 as well. The genes are TRBV9 and TRBJ2-3; TRBD1 is a possible D gene (6 bases). Trimming took 5 bases from V and 1 from J, leaving 14 bases between them. The V gene's germline CDR1 is SGDLS and CDR2 YYNGEE. CDR3 size: 15 residues. The CDR3 region has the DNA TGTGCCAGCAGTGTCAGGGGTATTGGCACAGATACGCAGTATTTT. Protein: CASSVRGIGTDTQYF.

The chain carries TRBV18 and TRBJ1-1; TRBD1 agrees at 9 bases. Looked up from germline, CDR1 is KGHSH and CDR2 is LQKENI. Trimming removed 5 bases from V and 5 bases from J; junction bases left unmatched: 0. There are 12 residues in the CDR3. CDR3 amino acids: CASSGQGTEAFF. DNA of the CDR3: TGTGCCAGCTCAGGACAGGGGACTGAAGCTTTCTTT.

The V call is TRBV5-6, the J call TRBJ2-3, with D uncertain. CDR3 length equals 13 residues. CDR1 is SGHDT and CDR2 is YYEEEE in the germline V gene. Trimming removed 4 bases at V and 1 base at J, with 7 bases between. This chain's CDR3 is CASSDFGTDTQYF. CDR3 DNA sequence: TGTGCCAGCAGCGATTTTGGCACAGATACGCAGTATTTT.

In its sample, this clone was seen a few times. The chain joins TRBV28 to TRBJ1-5; the D gene is possibly TRBD1 (5 bases). Germline CDR1 MDHEN, CDR2 SYDVKM. V was clipped by 10 bases and J by 0 bases, with 13 bases between them. The CDR3 has 14 residues. CDR3 residues: CAISGTDSNQPQHF. CDR3 nucleotides: TGTGCCATATCCGGGACCGATAGCAATCAGCCCCAGCATTTT.

The chain employs TRBV5-4 and TRBJ1-6, with D possibly being TRBD1 (6 bases). CDR1 is SGHNT and CDR2 is YYREEE in the germline V gene (reference sequence). Trimming took off 1 base at V and 7 bases at J, with 9 bases between the two ends. The CDR3 is 14 residues long. In DNA form, the CDR3 reads TGTGCCAGCAGCTTGCAACAGGGCAATTCACCCCTCCACTTT. It is translated as CASSLQQGNSPLHF.

The rearrangement links TRBV4-3 to TRBJ2-3; a weak D match, TRBD1 (5 bases). V lost 0 bases, J lost 6 bases, and 16 bases lay in between. Germline-derived CDR1 and CDR2 are LGHNA and YSLEER. CDR3 size: 16 residues. The CDR3 DNA is TGCGCCAGCAGCCAAGAGTGGGGCCCACCTTGGGATACGCAGTATTTT. Amino acids: CASSQEWGPPWDTQYF.

V is TRBV19 and J is TRBJ1-1; D is undetermined. V gave up 3 bases and J gave up 5 bases, with 7 bases separating them. This CDR3 has 12 residues. CDR1 and CDR2 (germline): LNHDA, SQIVND (reference sequence). The CDR3 nucleotides are TGTGCCAGTAGTATGAGGGATACTGAAGCTTTCTTT. Its protein is CASSMRDTEAFF. Full variable domain (missing parts from reference TRBV19 and TRBJ1-1): DGGITQSPKYLFRKEGQNVTLSCEQNLNHDAMYWYRQDPGQGLRLIYYSQIVNDFQKGDIAEGYSVSREKKESFPLTVTSAQKNPTAFYLCASSMRDTEAFFGQGTRLTVV.

This rearrangement joins TRBV7-9 to TRBJ2-7; TRBD1 aligns across 9 bases. Germline V CDR1 and CDR2: SEHNR, FQNEAQ (reference sequence). The V and J ends lost 10 bases and 0 bases, in that order; junction bases with no gene match: 4. This CDR3 spans 13 amino acids. The DNA for the CDR3 is TGTGCCATCGACAGGGGGTCCTCCTACGAGCAGTACTTC. Encoded protein: CAIDRGSSYEQYF. The whole variable domain, remainder taken from reference TRBV7-9 and TRBJ2-7, is DTGVSQNPRHKITKRGQNVTFRCDPISEHNRLYWYRQTLGQGPEFLTYFQNEAQLEKSRLLSDRFSAERPKGSFSTLEIQRTEQGDSAMYLCAIDRGSSYEQYFGPGTRLTVT.

In the case of this clone: This same CDR3 is encoded by further DNA sequences in the sample. This sequence joins TRBV15 and TRBJ2-5; D gene uncertain. Germline V gene data show CDR1 as LNHNV and CDR2 as YYDKDF (reference sequence). V lost 0 bases and J lost 4, with 3 bases in between. This CDR3 has 12 residues. In nucleotides, the CDR3 is TGTGCCACCAGCAGAGATACAGAGACCCAGTACTTC. This encodes CATSRDTETQYF.

The V gene is TRBV30, the J gene TRBJ2-2; D ambiguous. This CDR3 contains 13 residues. Germline CDR1 GTSNPN, CDR2 SVGIG (reference sequence). Trimming stripped 2 bases from V and 8 bases from J, with 12 bases between. This chain's CDR3 is CAWSRMAAGELFF. Here the CDR3 DNA reads TGTGCCTGGAGTAGGATGGCAGCAGGGGAGCTGTTTTTT.

The chain carries TRBV19 and TRBJ1-4; D unresolved. Germline V gene lookup returns CDR1 LNHDA and CDR2 SQIVND (reference sequence). The V end was cut by 1 base, the J end by 9 bases, with 18 bases between. The CDR3 totals 16 residues. The CDR3: CASSIGQEGGRKKLFF. The CDR3 nucleotides are TGTGCCAGTAGTATAGGTCAAGAGGGAGGGAGGAAAAAACTGTTTTTT.

The table lists this clone with a few counts. The chain combines TRBV7-6 with TRBJ2-2; tentatively, D is TRBD1 (5 bases). V was shortened by 5 bases and J by 6 bases, with 10 bases between the two germline ends. Germline loops: CDR1 SGHVS, CDR2 FNYEAQ. CDR3 length: 13 amino acids. CDR3 sequence (DNA): TGTGCCAGCAGCACCAGGGTCCCCGGGGAGCTGTTTTTT. The encoded protein is CASSTRVPGELFF.

The genes are TRBV18 and TRBJ2-7; TRBD2 matches 9 bases. The CDR3 length is 15 residues. CDR1 and CDR2 from the germline V gene are KGHSH and LQKENI. The trim removed 0 bases at V and 6 bases at J, leaving 6 bases unmatched. CDR3 region: CASSPPVAGVGEQYF. CDR3 nucleotide sequence: TGTGCCAGCTCACCACCAGTAGCGGGGGTTGGCGAGCAGTACTTC.

This sequence joins TRBV2 and TRBJ1-1, with D unresolved. CDR3 length equals 14 residues. CDR1 is SNHLY, CDR2 FYNNEI, per germline. V shed 5 bases and J shed 1 base, with 11 bases lying between them. CDR3 nucleotides: TGTGCCAGCAGTATAAGCGGGCAGAACACTGAAGCTTTCTTT. Residues: CASSISGQNTEAFF.

To note about this clone: This specimen includes other DNA sequences encoding the same CDR3. The J gene is TRBJ2-7, the V gene TRBV6-5; D possibly corresponds to TRBD1 (5 bases). Germline lookup yields CDR1 MNHEY and CDR2 SVGAGI. CDR3 length equals 12 residues. With 4 bases removed from V and 4 bases from J, the gap between germline ends came to 8 bases. The CDR3 loop reads CASSSQGYEQYF. The CDR3 bases are TGTGCCAGCAGTTCGCAGGGTTACGAGCAGTACTTC.

The V gene is TRBV19, the J gene TRBJ2-7, with 8 positions matching TRBD2. Germline V gives CDR1 LNHDA, CDR2 SQIVND (reference sequence). J was trimmed by 3 bases and V by 7 bases; bases with no gene match: 14. The CDR3 length is 16 residues. This CDR3 reads CASICGGRLHFYEQYF. For the CDR3, the DNA is TGTGCCAGTATCTGCGGGGGGAGACTCCACTTCTACGAGCAGTACTTC.

The chain is built from TRBV5-1 and TRBJ2-3; TRBD2 matches 9 bases. The germline gives CDR1 SGHRS, CDR2 YFSETQ. The CDR3 covers 14 residues. J lost 4 bases, V lost 7 bases, and 7 bases had no gene match. Here the CDR3 DNA reads TGCGCCAGCGATGGCGGGGGGGTGGCAGATACGCAGTATTTT. Its translation: CASDGGGVADTQYF.